Shown below are 31 T cell receptor beta chains from a single sample sequenced in a study of blood T cell repertoires in COVID-19. The method was immunoSEQ multiplex PCR; TCRdb's version includes in-frame clones alone and lacks a portion of them. This table has about 62,000 clones, approximately 92% appearing once. Sequenced: peripheral blood. These receptors all come from an older woman with COVID-19, enrolled during active disease.

The chain couples TRBV11-2 to TRBJ2-7; possibly TRBD2 for D (6 bases). Germline loops: CDR1 SGHAT, CDR2 FQNNGV. V was trimmed by 5 bases and J by 7 bases, leaving 21 bases between them. CDR3 length: 15 amino acids. The CDR3 spells CASSPRRPESGEQYF. The CDR3 DNA reads TGTGCCAGCAGCCCCCGCCGCCCGGAGAGCGGGGAGCAGTACTTC. The full variable domain, rest sourced from reference TRBV11-2 and TRBJ2-7, is EAGVAQSPRYKIIEKRQSVAFWCNPISGHATLYWYQQILGQGPKLLIQFQNNGVVDDSQLPKDRFSAERLKGVDSTLKIQPAKLEDSAVYLCASSPRRPESGEQYFGPGTRLTVT.

The chain is built from TRBV11-2 and TRBJ1-2; D unresolved. The CDR3 is 14 residues long. V was cut by 1 base and J by 4 bases, with 10 bases left in between. Germline-derived CDR1 and CDR2 are SGHAT and FQNNGV. CDR3 sequence: CASSLVLTGYGYTF. The CDR3 DNA is TGTGCCAGCAGCTTAGTTTTGACGGGCTATGGCTACACCTTC.

The table lists this clone with a few counts. The J gene is TRBJ2-7, the V gene TRBV6-1; D remains ambiguous. V dropped 2 bases and J dropped 9 bases, with 14 bases sitting between them. The CDR3 sequence is 13 residues long. Germline V gene data show CDR1 as MNHNS and CDR2 as SASEGT. This chain's CDR3 is CASSEPLSGWQYF. DNA of the CDR3: TGTGCCAGCAGTGAACCTCTCTCAGGCTGGCAGTACTTC.

On this clone: The limits of the CDR3 on the DNA are not certain, so only TCRdb's listed CDR3 is given. The V call is TRBV27, the J call TRBJ2-1; TRBD2, as called in the table, went unchecked against the DNA. The CDR3 spans 20 amino acids, including both terminal residues. CDR1 and CDR2 (germline): MNHEY, SMNVEV (reference sequence). This CDR3 is CASTVLGTGLAGGESNEQFF.

The genes are TRBV18 and TRBJ2-7; 9 bases map to TRBD1. Unmatched junction bases numbered 6, after V lost 7 bases and J lost 2 bases. The germline gives CDR1 KGHSH, CDR2 LQKENI. The CDR3 extends over 14 amino acids. The CDR3 DNA follows: TGTGCCAGCTGCCGGGACAGGGCAACCTACGAGCAGTACTTC. Encoded protein: CASCRDRATYEQYF.

The V gene is TRBV29-1, the J gene TRBJ1-1, with D perhaps TRBD1 (5 bases). The CDR3 length is 14 residues. Per the germline V gene, CDR1 is SQVTM and CDR2 is ANQGSEA. V lost 0 bases, J lost 5 bases, and 13 bases lay in between. The DNA of the CDR3 is TGCAGCGTTGAAGATGAAACCAGGGTAACTGAAGCTTTCTTT. Amino acid sequence: CSVEDETRVTEAFF.

The rearrangement links TRBV5-1 to TRBJ1-5; 8 nucleotides agree with TRBD1. The V and J ends lost 3 bases and 2 bases, in that order; junction bases with no gene match: 4. There are 15 residues in the CDR3. The germline CDR1 and CDR2 sequences are SGHRS and YFSETQ. Here the CDR3 DNA reads TGCGCCAGCAGCTCCGGACAGGGTGGCAATCAGCCCCAGCATTTT. Amino acids: CASSSGQGGNQPQHF.

The CDR3 loop is CASRLPGQGEGGYTF. The CDR3 DNA is TGTGCCAGCAGGTTACCGGGACAGGGCGAAGGAGGCTACACCTTC. The rearrangement links TRBV28 to TRBJ1-2; 9 positions match TRBD1. This CDR3 region has 15 residues. Per germline, CDR1 MDHEN and CDR2 SYDVKM. The V segment lost 6 bases and the J segment 8 bases; nucleotides outside the gene matches: 13.

This chain joins TRBV27 and TRBJ2-7; 10 nucleotides agree with TRBD1. This CDR3 spans 14 amino acids. V gave up 4 bases and J gave up 2 bases; unmatched junction bases: 2. In germline, CDR1 is MNHEY, CDR2 SMNVEV (reference sequence). The CDR3 nucleotides are TGTGCCAGCAGTTACGGACAGGGGGCCTACGAGCAGTACTTC. Translated: CASSYGQGAYEQYF.

J is TRBJ2-3 and V is TRBV7-2, with D unresolved. The CDR3 covers 14 residues. Germline-derived CDR1 and CDR2 are SGHTA and FQGNSA. Trimming took 0 bases from V and 3 from J, leaving 7 bases between them. This CDR3 is CASSLASLTDTQYF. For the CDR3, the DNA is TGTGCCAGCAGCTTAGCTAGTTTGACAGATACGCAGTATTTT.

By sample fraction, this clone is medium-sized. The J gene is TRBJ2-7, the V gene TRBV19; 11 nucleotides agree with TRBD2. The trim removed 3 bases at V and 4 bases at J, leaving 5 bases unmatched. The CDR3 is 15 residues long. The V gene's germline CDR1 is LNHDA and CDR2 SQIVND (reference sequence). The CDR3 nucleotides read TGTGCCAGTAGTATGCCGGGACTAGCGGTTTACGAGCAGTACTTC. It translates to CASSMPGLAVYEQYF.

The chain recombines TRBV11-2 with TRBJ2-1, with TRBD2 identical over 9 bases. CDR1 is SGHAT and CDR2 is FQNNGV in the germline V gene. This CDR3 has 11 residues. V shed 4 bases and J 12 bases; nucleotides not matched to a gene: 1. Here the CDR3 reads CASSSAGGQFF. In DNA form, the CDR3 reads TGTGCCAGCAGCTCAGCGGGAGGGCAGTTCTTC.

The rearrangement joins TRBV28 to TRBJ2-1, with D maybe TRBD1 (6 bases). CDR3 size: 13 residues. With 10 bases removed from V and 4 bases from J, the gap between germline ends came to 14 bases. CDR1 is MDHEN, CDR2 SYDVKM, per germline. In nucleotides, the CDR3 is TGTGCCACTTCGACAGGATCGTACAATGAGCAGTTCTTC. Translating gives CATSTGSYNEQFF.

The chain uses TRBV27 and TRBJ1-1; D remains ambiguous. The germline V gene encodes CDR1 MNHEY and CDR2 SMNVEV (reference sequence). The V end was cut by 4 bases, the J end by 10 bases, with 22 bases between. The CDR3 has 15 residues. This CDR3 reads CASSSPVFGREAAFF. The DNA of the CDR3 is TGTGCCAGCAGTTCGCCCGTTTTCGGCCGGGAGGCAGCTTTCTTT.

The chain carries TRBV5-5 and TRBJ2-7; no firm D call. Trimming took 3 bases from V and 2 from J, leaving 6 bases between them. CDR1 and CDR2 from the germline V gene are SGHKS and YYEKEE (reference sequence). The CDR3 length is 12 residues. CDR3 loop: CASSYLTYEQYF. DNA of the CDR3: TGTGCCAGCAGCTACCTAACCTACGAGCAGTACTTC.

V gene TRBV3-1 (or the pseudogene TRBV3-2) combines with J gene TRBJ2-3; D might be TRBD2 (5 bases). The CDR3 is made up of 13 amino acids. V shed 4 bases and J shed 2 bases, with 7 bases lying between them. Germline CDR1 LGHDT, CDR2 YNNKEL (reference sequence). The CDR3 sequence: CASSRLFTDTQYF. The CDR3, as DNA: TGTGCCAGCAGCCGACTATTCACAGATACGCAGTATTTT.

The rearrangement joins TRBV7-9 to TRBJ1-1; perhaps TRBD1 as D (6 bases). CDR3 length: 16 residues. V lost 5 bases, J lost 4 bases, and 20 bases lay in between. Germline assignment: CDR1 SEHNR and CDR2 FQNEAQ (reference sequence). The DNA of the CDR3 is TGTGCCAGCAGCCTAAATACAGGGAATAAGGCCACTGAAGCTTTCTTT. This encodes CASSLNTGNKATEAFF.

This sequence joins TRBV6-2 or TRBV6-3 and TRBJ2-1, with TRBD2 matching 8 bases. V was clipped by 6 bases and J by 7 bases; unmatched bases: 8. Germline assignment: CDR1 MNHEY and CDR2 SVGEGT. The CDR3 is 14 residues long. The CDR3 DNA reads as TGTGCCAGCAGCCACAGCGGGAGTCGGAATGAGCAGTTCTTC. Translated, it gives CASSHSGSRNEQFF.

The chain employs TRBV11-2 and TRBJ2-3; 7 nucleotides line up with TRBD1. The junction had 7 bases not matched to a gene; V was cut back by 4 bases and J by 6 bases. This CDR3 region has 14 residues. CDR1 and CDR2 (germline): SGHAT, FQNNGV. The DNA of the CDR3 is TGTGCCAGCAGCTCGGACAGGATGGGGGATACGCAGTATTTT. Translation gives CASSSDRMGDTQYF. Variable domain in full (rest from reference TRBV11-2 and TRBJ2-3): EAGVAQSPRYKIIEKRQSVAFWCNPISGHATLYWYQQILGQGPKLLIQFQNNGVVDDSQLPKDRFSAERLKGVDSTLKIQPAKLEDSAVYLCASSSDRMGDTQYFGPGTRLTVL.

The rearrangement links TRBV7-8 to TRBJ1-3; the match to TRBD1 covers 9 bases. The CDR3 is 16 residues long. CDR1 is SGHVS, CDR2 FQNEAQ, per germline. Losses at the gene ends were 3 bases for V and 4 bases for J; bases not matched to a gene: 7. The CDR3 DNA follows: TGTGCCAGCAGCTTTAAGGGACAGGGCACGGGAAACACCATATATTTT. As protein: CASSFKGQGTGNTIYF.

The gene calls are TRBV25-1 and TRBJ2-2; TRBD1 agrees at 8 bases. Losses at the gene ends were 4 bases for V and 5 bases for J; bases not matched to a gene: 9. CDR3 size: 16 residues. Germline V gene lookup returns CDR1 MGHDK and CDR2 SYGVNS. CDR3 sequence reads: CASSAQGEVETGELFF. As DNA, the CDR3 is TGTGCCAGCAGTGCACAGGGGGAAGTGGAAACCGGGGAGCTGTTTTTT.

This sequence joins TRBV4-1 and TRBJ2-1; 9 bases match TRBD2. Germline V gives CDR1 MGHRA, CDR2 YSYEKL. V lost 1 base and J lost 0; bases outside the gene matches: 1. The CDR3 is 16 residues long. The CDR3 here is CASSQVAGASYNEQFF. CDR3 coding DNA: TGCGCCAGCAGCCAAGTAGCGGGAGCCTCCTACAATGAGCAGTTCTTC.

The gene calls are TRBV6-2 or TRBV6-3 and TRBJ1-5; tentatively, D is TRBD1 (5 bases). From germline, CDR1 is MNHEY and CDR2 SVGEGT. The CDR3 length is 16 residues. V lost 2 bases, J lost 5 bases, and 16 bases lay in between. CDR3 loop: CASSYGWKQGYQPQHF. DNA of the CDR3: TGTGCCAGCAGTTACGGGTGGAAGCAGGGCTATCAGCCCCAGCATTTT.

The gene calls are TRBV6-6 and TRBJ2-1; 7 positions agree with TRBD2. Germline trimming cut 5 bases from V and 9 bases from J; bases unmatched to any gene: 19. The germline gives CDR1 MNHNY, CDR2 SVGAGI (reference sequence). The CDR3 loop spans 17 amino acids. This CDR3 is CASSPLGIAGEDGEQFF. For the CDR3, the DNA is TGTGCCAGCAGTCCTCTGGGAATCGCGGGAGAAGACGGTGAGCAGTTCTTC.

The rearrangement links TRBV24-1 to TRBJ1-5, with 8 bases identical to TRBD1. Germline assignment: CDR1 KGHDR and CDR2 SFDVKD. Germline trimming cut 8 bases from V and 2 bases from J; bases unmatched to any gene: 4. This CDR3 region has 14 residues. CDR3 amino acids: CATNRGLGNQPQHF. DNA for the CDR3: TGTGCCACCAACAGGGGGTTGGGCAATCAGCCCCAGCATTTT.

The chain combines TRBV7-2 with TRBJ1-5, with TRBD1 as a possible D gene (6 bases). The CDR3 spans 13 residues. Trimming removed 4 bases at V and 6 bases at J, with 10 bases between. CDR1 and CDR2 (germline): SGHTA, FQGNSA. The CDR3 sequence: CASSYPGVQPQHF. The CDR3 DNA sequence: TGTGCCAGCAGCTATCCAGGGGTTCAGCCCCAGCATTTT.

The chain uses TRBV6-5 and TRBJ1-1; 10 nucleotides line up with TRBD1. Trimming took 4 bases from V and 5 from J; bases not matched to a gene: 10. This CDR3 comprises 16 residues. CDR1 MNHEY and CDR2 SVGAGI come from the germline V gene. The CDR3 DNA follows: TGTGCCAGCAGTTCCTTCCGGGACAGGGGTCCGACTGAAGCTTTCTTT. This encodes CASSSFRDRGPTEAFF.

The rearrangement links TRBV10-1 to TRBJ2-3; D is ambiguous. CDR3 length: 14 residues. Trimming shortened V by 5 bases and J by 0 bases, and 9 bases separated the two germline ends. Per the germline V gene, CDR1 is WNHNN and CDR2 is SYGVQD (reference sequence). CDR3 loop: CASSKSFSTDTQYF. DNA for the CDR3: TGCGCCAGCAGTAAGAGCTTTAGCACAGATACGCAGTATTTT.

The V gene is TRBV5-1, the J gene TRBJ2-7, with 14 bases lining up with TRBD2. The CDR3 totals 16 residues. Per the germline V gene, CDR1 is SGHRS and CDR2 is YFSETQ. V was clipped by 4 bases and J by 1 base; unmatched bases: 4. The CDR3 is CASSVGTSGSSYEQYF. CDR3 nucleotides: TGCGCCAGCAGCGTCGGGACTAGCGGGAGTTCCTACGAGCAGTACTTC.

The J gene is TRBJ2-7, the V gene TRBV6-5; D may be TRBD2 (5 bases). The germline gives CDR1 MNHEY, CDR2 SVGAGI. Trimming shortened V by 8 bases and J by 2 bases, and 13 bases separated the two germline ends. The CDR3 has 13 residues. The CDR3, as DNA: TGTGCCAGCCATTTGAGCGGAACCTACGAGCAGTACTTC. Translation gives CASHLSGTYEQYF.

The chain carries TRBV5-1 and TRBJ1-5, with D maybe TRBD1 (6 bases). V was shortened by 1 base and J by 5 bases, with 10 bases between the two germline ends. The V gene's germline CDR1 is SGHRS and CDR2 YFSETQ. CDR3 size: 14 residues. The CDR3 region is CASSLTAGDQPQHF. The CDR3 coding sequence is TGCGCCAGCAGCTTGACGGCAGGGGATCAGCCCCAGCATTTT.